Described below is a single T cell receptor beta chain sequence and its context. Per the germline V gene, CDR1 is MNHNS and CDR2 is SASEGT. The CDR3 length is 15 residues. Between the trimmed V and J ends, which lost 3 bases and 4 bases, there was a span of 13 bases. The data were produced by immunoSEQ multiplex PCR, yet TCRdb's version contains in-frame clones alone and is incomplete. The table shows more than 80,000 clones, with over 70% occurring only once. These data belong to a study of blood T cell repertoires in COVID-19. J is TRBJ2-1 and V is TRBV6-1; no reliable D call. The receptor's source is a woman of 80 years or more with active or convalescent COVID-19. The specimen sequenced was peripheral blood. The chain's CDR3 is CASSEVQLRYNEQFF. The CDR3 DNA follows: TGTGCCAGCAGTGAGGTACAGCTCAGGTACAATGAGCAGTTCTTC.